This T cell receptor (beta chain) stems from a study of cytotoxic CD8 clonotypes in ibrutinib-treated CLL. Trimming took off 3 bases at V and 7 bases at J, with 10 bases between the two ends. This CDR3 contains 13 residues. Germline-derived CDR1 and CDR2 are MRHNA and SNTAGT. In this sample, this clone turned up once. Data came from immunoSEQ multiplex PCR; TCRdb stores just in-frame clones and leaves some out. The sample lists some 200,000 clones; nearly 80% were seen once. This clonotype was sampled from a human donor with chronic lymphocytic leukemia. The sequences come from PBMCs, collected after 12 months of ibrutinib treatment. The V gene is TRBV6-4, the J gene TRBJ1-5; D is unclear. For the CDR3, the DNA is TGTGCCAGCAGTGATGGCCTGGGCCAGCCCCAGCATTTT. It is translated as CASSDGLGQPQHF.